The rows below give T cell receptor beta chains drawn from one sample of a study of breast tumors, draining lymph nodes, adjacent tissues. Each CDR3 protein gets one entry after TCRdb re-called the multiplex PCR reads with MiXCR. The data contain 13,000 or so distinct CDR3 sequences, about 50% of them singletons. Sequences were obtained from tumor-adjacent breast tissue. Every receptor here comes from a female donor with breast cancer. Some clones in this sample may be carry-over from other donors' samples. Each CDR3 is given with its conserved first and last residue. Fields, in order: D gene, J gene, V gene, clone size, CDR3 protein, CDR3 DNA. A D gene is named only where the DNA matches it firmly. Clone sizes are given selectively: once, few, many, or a class where the clone is expanded.

>NA|TRBJ2-5|TRBV6-2/TRBV6-3|NA
CASAVMSGIQETQYF
TGTGCCAGCGCGGTGATGAGCGGAATCCAAGAGACCCAGTACTTC
>NA|TRBJ1-3|TRBV29-1|few
CSVSGSGNTIYF
TGCAGCGTTTCAGGCTCTGGAAACACCATATATTTT
>NA|TRBJ1-3|TRBV7-2|NA
CASSLVPGKISGNTIYF
TGTGCCAGCAGCTTAGTCCCAGGGAAAATCTCTGGAAACACCATATATTTT
>NA|TRBJ2-7|TRBV6-6|many
CASSPRGPEQYF
TGTGCCAGCAGTCCCAGGGGTCCCGAGCAGTACTTC
>NA|TRBJ1-3|TRBV9|NA
CAGSGRTAGNTIYF
TGTGCCGGCAGCGGAAGGACAGCTGGAAACACCATATATTTT
>TRBD1|TRBJ1-4|TRBV12-3/TRBV12-4|NA
CASSLISGTGNEKLFF
TGTGCCAGCAGTCTAATTTCCGGGACAGGTAACGAAAAACTGTTTTTT
>NA|TRBJ1-2|TRBV6-6|few
CASVLRQDYGYTF
TGTGCCAGCGTGCTCCGCCAAGACTATGGCTACACCTTC
>NA|TRBJ2-1|TRBV24-1|medium-sized
CATSDGHGQFF
TGTGCCACCAGTGACGGACATGGGCAGTTCTTC
>NA|TRBJ1-5|TRBV20-1|NA
CSAGRSSGRGVDQPQHF
TGCAGTGCTGGGCGTTCTAGCGGGAGAGGGGTTGATCAGCCCCAGCATTTT
>NA|TRBJ2-2|TRBV24-1|few
CATSRTNGELFF
TGTGCCACCAGTAGGACGAACGGGGAGCTGTTTTTC
>NA|TRBJ1-5|TRBV25-1|NA
CASSEDTCRTSHQPQHF
TGTGCCAGCAGTGAGGATACGTGTAGGACCAGCCATCAGCCCCAGCATTTT
>TRBD2|TRBJ2-7|TRBV4-2|medium-sized
CASSQGGLAGVTSSYEQYF
TGTGCCAGCAGCCAAGGGGGACTAGCGGGAGTTACTAGCTCCTACGAGCAGTACTTC
>NA|TRBJ1-1|TRBV5-1|NA
CASGHSRGTEAFF
TGTGCCAGCGGACACTCCCGAGGGACTGAAGCTTTCTTT
>TRBD2|TRBJ2-3|TRBV9|NA
CASTPVWGGRYQYF
TGTGCCAGCACCCCCGTTTGGGGGGGAAGATACCAGTATTTT
>NA|TRBJ2-7|TRBV11-2|NA
CASSLALLGVTYEQYF
TGTGCCAGCAGCTTAGCCCTCCTTGGGGTAACCTACGAGCAGTACTTC
>TRBD1|TRBJ2-7|TRBV2|few
CASSESGTGLYEQYF
TGTGCCAGCAGTGAGTCGGGGACAGGGTTATACGAGCAGTACTTC
>NA|TRBJ2-3|TRBV9|NA
CASSIYLCSVDKASGSTDTQYF
NA
>NA|TRBJ1-6|TRBV30|medium-sized
CAWSPQGPPLHF
TGTGCCTGGAGTCCCCAGGGCCCACCCCTCCACTTT
>TRBD1|TRBJ1-4|TRBV19|many
CASTSDRAVEKLFF
TGTGCCAGTACCTCTGACAGGGCTGTTGAAAAACTGTTTTTT
>TRBD2|TRBJ2-3|TRBV15|NA
CASSQGLAGDLTDTQYF
TGTGCCAGCAGCCAAGGGCTAGCGGGAGACCTCACAGATACGCAGTATTTT
>NA|TRBJ1-1|TRBV18|few
CASSVEEEAFF
TGTGCCAGCTCAGTAGAGGAGGAAGCTTTCTTT
>TRBD2|TRBJ2-7|TRBV15|many
CATSSRLAGASEQYF
TGTGCCACCAGCAGCAGACTAGCGGGAGCGAGTGAGCAGTACTTC
>NA|TRBJ1-2|TRBV11-2|many
CASSFSTGGYYGYTF
TGTGCCAGCAGCTTTAGTACGGGCGGCTACTATGGCTACACCTTC
>NA|TRBJ2-7|TRBV12-3/TRBV12-4|NA
CASSLAGGTYEQYF
TGTGCCAGCAGTTTAGCGGGAGGTACCTACGAGCAGTACTTC
>TRBD1|TRBJ1-2|TRBV7-8|medium-sized
CASSPRTGGGGYTF
TGTGCCAGCAGCCCTCGGACAGGGGGAGGTGGCTACACCTTC
>NA|TRBJ2-7|TRBV20-1|NA
CSPGTAYEQYF
TGCAGTCCCGGGACCGCCTACGAGCAGTACTTC
>NA|TRBJ1-5|TRBV7-3|NA
CASSSGAVNQPKHF
TGTGCCAGCAGCTCCGGCGCAGTTAATCAGCCCAAGCATTTT
>NA|TRBJ2-3|TRBV2|NA
CASSESSASGFDTQYF
TGTGCCAGCAGTGAATCTTCGGCGAGTGGTTTTGATACGCAGTATTTT
>TRBD2|TRBJ2-1|TRBV20-1|medium-sized
CSARVRGSGSDEQFF
TGCAGTGCTAGAGTAAGGGGTAGCGGGAGCGATGAGCAGTTCTTC